This T cell receptor (beta chain) appears in the sequencing data of a study of T cells expressing NK-cell markers. Study in general: Beta-chain profiling covered CD3+CD56+NKG2C+, CD3+CD56+NKG2C- and CD3+CD56-NKG2C+ sorted subsets. General observations from the study: As a fraction of CD8+ T cells, dominant NKG2C+ clonotypes reached about 1.0-7.0% in six donors.

TCRdb reprocessed the 5' RACE reads and reports one entry per CDR3 protein, with no DNA. The sample table includes a few hundred thousand distinct CDR3 sequences. CDR1 and CDR2 (germline): KGHSH, LQKENI. The CDR3 covers 23 residues. Details on this clonotype: Its antigen remains unknown.

This sequence was found in a woman in her fifties or sixties in good health. The sequencing sample was made of blood T cells: a sorted CD56 or NKG2C T cell subset, CD4+ or CD8+ T cells, or bulk PBMC T cells (not recorded which). The chain is built from TRBV18 and TRBJ2-6; the D call of TRBD2 rests on TCRdb alone, since no DNA is present to check it. This CDR3 is CASSPSTGVTSGSTNSGANVLTF.